The source of this T cell receptor beta chain is a study of blood T cell repertoires in COVID-19. As for the study in general: Nucleic acid was either cDNA or gDNA, and it came from T cells, B-cell-depleted T cells, or PBMCs.

Some clones are missing from TCRdb's copy, which holds only in-frame ones; the method was immunoSEQ multiplex PCR. The table records approximately 200,000 clones, roughly 82% of them present only once. The CDR3 is 18 residues long. Trimming at V came to 7 bases and at J to 0 bases, leaving 11 bases not matched to a gene. Germline loops: CDR1 SGHVS, CDR2 FNYEAQ. The TCR originated in a man aged 35 to 55 who had recovered from COVID-19. Sequencing was done on a sample of PBMCs or T cells enriched from blood (not recorded which). The chain is built from TRBV7-6 and TRBJ2-1; 11 nucleotides line up with TRBD2. CDR3 protein: CASTGGLAERLSYNEQFF. The CDR3 DNA reads TGTGCCAGCACCGGGGGACTAGCGGAGCGCCTCTCCTACAATGAGCAGTTCTTC. Complete variable domain (other parts from reference TRBV7-6 and TRBJ2-1): GAGVSQSPRYKVTKRGQDVALRCDPISGHVSLYWYRQALGQGPEFLTYFNYEAQQDKSGLPNDRFSAERPEGSISTLTIQRTEQRDSAMYRCASTGGLAERLSYNEQFFGPGTRLTVL.